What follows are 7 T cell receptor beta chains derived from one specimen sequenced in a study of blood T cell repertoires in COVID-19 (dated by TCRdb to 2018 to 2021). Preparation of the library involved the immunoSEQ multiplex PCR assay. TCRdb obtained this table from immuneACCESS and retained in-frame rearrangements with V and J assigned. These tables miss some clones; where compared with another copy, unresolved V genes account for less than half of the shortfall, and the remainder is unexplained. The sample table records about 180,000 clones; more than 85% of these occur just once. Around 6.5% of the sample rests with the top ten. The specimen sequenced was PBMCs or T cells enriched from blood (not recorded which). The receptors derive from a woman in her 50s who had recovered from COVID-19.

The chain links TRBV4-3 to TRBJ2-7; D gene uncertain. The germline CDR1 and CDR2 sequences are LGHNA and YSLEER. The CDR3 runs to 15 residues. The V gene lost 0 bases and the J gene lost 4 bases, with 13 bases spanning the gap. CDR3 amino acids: CASSQDQDSRYEQYF. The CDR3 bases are TGCGCCAGCAGCCAAGATCAGGATTCTCGTTACGAGCAGTACTTC.

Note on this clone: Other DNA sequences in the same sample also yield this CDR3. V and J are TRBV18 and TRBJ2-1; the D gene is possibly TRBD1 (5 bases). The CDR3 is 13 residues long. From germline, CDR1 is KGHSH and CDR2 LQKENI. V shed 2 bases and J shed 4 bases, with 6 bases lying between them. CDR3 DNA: TGTGCCAGCTCACCAGACAGTTACAATGAGCAGTTCTTC. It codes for CASSPDSYNEQFF.

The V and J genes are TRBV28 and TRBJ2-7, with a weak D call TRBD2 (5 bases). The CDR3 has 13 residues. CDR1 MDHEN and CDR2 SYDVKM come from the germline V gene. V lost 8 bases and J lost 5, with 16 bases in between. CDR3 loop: CASHEGRGNEQYF. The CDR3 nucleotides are TGTGCCAGCCATGAGGGTCGGGGAAACGAGCAGTACTTC.

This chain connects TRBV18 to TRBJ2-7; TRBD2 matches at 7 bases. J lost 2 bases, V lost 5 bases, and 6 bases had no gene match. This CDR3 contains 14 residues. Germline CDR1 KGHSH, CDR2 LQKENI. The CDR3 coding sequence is TGTGCCAGCTCAGCGGGGAGGGAGGCCTACGAGCAGTACTTC. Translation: CASSAGREAYEQYF.

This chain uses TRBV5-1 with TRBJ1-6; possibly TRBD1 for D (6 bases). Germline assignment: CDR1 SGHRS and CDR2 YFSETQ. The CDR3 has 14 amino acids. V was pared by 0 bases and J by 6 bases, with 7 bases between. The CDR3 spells CASSLAGVNSPLHF. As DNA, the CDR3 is TGCGCCAGCAGCTTGGCAGGGGTTAATTCACCCCTCCACTTT.

The CDR3 DNA sequence: TGTGCCAGCAGTACATGGAATGAGCAGTTCTTC. Protein product: CASSTWNEQFF. This chain links TRBV27 with TRBJ2-1; no definite D call. Trimming left V 5 bases short and J 7 bases short, with 6 bases between. This CDR3 region has 11 residues. From germline, CDR1 is MNHEY and CDR2 SMNVEV (reference sequence).

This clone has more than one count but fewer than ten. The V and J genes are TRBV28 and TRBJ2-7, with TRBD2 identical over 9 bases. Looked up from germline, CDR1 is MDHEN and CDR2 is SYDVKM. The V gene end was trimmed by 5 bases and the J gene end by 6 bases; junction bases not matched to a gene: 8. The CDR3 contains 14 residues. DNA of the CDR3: TGTGCCAGCAGTGAGGGGACTAGCAAGGCCGAGCAGTACTTC. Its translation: CASSEGTSKAEQYF.